This passage covers 14 T cell receptor beta chains from one sample sequenced in a study of CD8 T cells in ankylosing spondylitis. One entry per CDR3 protein results from TCRdb running MiXCR on the 5' RACE reads. The sample carries some 85,000 distinct CDR3 sequences, roughly 8.8% recorded once. Their antigens are not known. Study-wide findings and caveats: Eight highly homologous variants made up a TCR beta motif, and this motif appeared characteristic of ankylosing spondylitis blood.

Sequenced: blood, either unsorted or a sorted T cell fraction (not recorded which). These receptors came from a male donor with ankylosing spondylitis.

This chain connects TRBV14 to TRBJ2-2, with 11 bases matching TRBD1. Germline CDR1 reads SGHDN; CDR2 reads FVKESK. V was pared by 0 bases and J by 2 bases, with 23 bases of the junction left unmatched. This CDR3 comprises 24 residues. The CDR3 reads CASSQDNIEGQGAIVRTNTGELFF. The CDR3 nucleotides read TGTGCCAGCAGCCAAGACAATATTGAAGGACAGGGGGCTATTGTACGAACCAACACCGGGGAGCTGTTTTTT.

This clonotype was counted many times. The V and J genes are TRBV5-1 and TRBJ2-1; 7 nucleotides agree with TRBD2. The CDR3 has 13 residues. V shed 0 bases, J shed 9 bases, and the junction held 3 bases outside the gene matches. CDR1 is SGHRS, CDR2 YFSETQ, per germline. CDR3 in amino acids: CASSLGGSPEQFF. The CDR3 nucleotides read TGCGCCAGCAGCTTGGGCGGGAGTCCTGAGCAGTTCTTC.

The chain links TRBV29-1 to TRBJ1-1, with no clear D. The germline V gene has CDR1 SQVTM and CDR2 ANQGSEA. The CDR3 spans 12 residues. Trimming took off 1 base at V and 1 base at J, with 4 bases between the two ends. The CDR3 region has the DNA TGCAGCGTTGAAGCAGAGAACACTGAAGCTTTCTTT. This sequence encodes CSVEAENTEAFF.

This clonotype was observed at least ten times. The chain combines TRBV3-1 with TRBJ2-2; 7 bases line up with TRBD2. Germline V gene sequence: CDR1 LGHDT, CDR2 YNNKEL (reference sequence). J gave up 0 bases and V 0 bases, and 4 bases lay outside the gene matches. CDR3 size: 17 residues. In DNA form, the CDR3 reads TGTGCCAGCAGCCAAGACCCCGGGACTACGAACACCGGGGAGCTGTTTTTT. It is translated as CASSQDPGTTNTGELFF.

The chain is built from TRBV19 and TRBJ2-1; weak D call: TRBD2 (6 bases). CDR1 is LNHDA, CDR2 SQIVND, per germline (reference sequence). The CDR3 length is 17 residues. The V end was cut by 3 bases, the J end by 4 bases, with 19 bases between. The DNA of the CDR3 is TGTGCCAGTAGTATCATCATGGGAACGGGAGATTACAATGAGCAGTTCTTC. As protein: CASSIIMGTGDYNEQFF.

The CDR3 DNA follows: TGTGCCAGCTCACATTCCCGGGACAGCTACCAGCCCCAGCATTTT. As protein: CASSHSRDSYQPQHF. The chain has TRBV18 and TRBJ1-5; TRBD1 agrees at 7 bases. The germline V gene encodes CDR1 KGHSH and CDR2 LQKENI. CDR3 size: 15 residues. J gave up 7 bases and V 4 bases, and 10 bases lay outside the gene matches.

Note on this clonotype: Relative to the germline gene, one junction end is altered; a read error may explain this. The chain combines TRBV6-6 with TRBJ2-1, with TRBD2 matching over 8 bases. CDR3 length: 13 amino acids. Germline CDR1 is MNHNY and CDR2 is SVGAGI (reference sequence). The CDR3 region has the DNA TGTGTCAGCACGGGAGGGGGGTACAATGAGCAGTTCTTC. Its translation: CVSTGGGYNEQFF.

This clonotype has a count of ten or more. The CDR3 sequence: CASSLANGLETQYF. DNA for the CDR3: TGTGCCAGCAGTTTAGCGAACGGTTTGGAGACCCAGTACTTC. The genes are TRBV12-3 or TRBV12-4 and TRBJ2-5; D not certain. V lost 0 bases to trimming and J lost 5 bases, with 10 bases between them. CDR3 length: 14 residues.

This clonotype was recorded at least ten times. This chain uses TRBV11-1 with TRBJ2-2, with 13 bases lining up with TRBD2. The ends lost 0 bases at V and 0 bases at J; junction bases unmatched: 4. The CDR3 has 19 amino acids. Germline CDR1 and CDR2: SGHAT and FQDESV (reference sequence). The CDR3 nucleotides read TGTGCCAGCAGCTTAGCTCTGACTAGCGGGAGGCCGAACACCGGGGAGCTGTTTTTT. Residues: CASSLALTSGRPNTGELFF.

The chain has TRBV11-2 and TRBJ2-7, with 11 bases aligning to TRBD2. The CDR3 spans 17 residues. The J segment lost 1 base and the V segment lost 9 bases, leaving 14 bases of the junction unmatched. Looked up from germline, CDR1 is SGHAT and CDR2 is FQNNGV. The CDR3 region is CARPGTSGVTRSYEQYV. Written as DNA, the CDR3 is TGTGCCAGACCCGGGACTAGCGGAGTGACTCGGTCCTACGAGCAGTACGTC.

This chain joins TRBV13 and TRBJ2-3; D remains ambiguous. V was trimmed by 11 bases and J by 2 bases, leaving 11 bases between them. The CDR3 runs 12 residues. Germline CDR1 PRHDT, CDR2 FYEKMQ (reference sequence). This chain's CDR3 is CASAADTDTQYF. The DNA for the CDR3 is TGTGCCTCGGCGGCAGACACAGATACGCAGTATTTT.

This clonotype was recorded at least ten times. V is TRBV5-1 and J is TRBJ1-4; D not certain. This CDR3 is built from 15 residues. Germline V CDR1 and CDR2: SGHRS, YFSETQ. V lost 2 bases to trimming and J lost 3 bases, with 11 bases between them. CDR3 amino acids: CASSFLSASNEKLFF. CDR3 nucleotides: TGCGCCAGCAGCTTCCTCTCGGCATCTAATGAAAAACTGTTTTTT.

This clonotype has a handful of counts. The rearrangement joins TRBV30 to TRBJ1-4; TRBD1 matches 10 bases. With 7 bases clipped from V and 8 bases from J, the junction kept 7 bases outside the gene matches. CDR1 is GTSNPN and CDR2 is SVGIG in the germline V gene (reference sequence). This CDR3 contains 13 residues. CDR3 protein: CAFSGTGVEKLFF. CDR3 coding DNA: TGTGCCTTTTCCGGGACAGGGGTGGAAAAACTGTTTTTT.

This clonotype has more than one count but fewer than ten. The chain combines TRBV14 with TRBJ1-1, with D hard to call. The V and J ends lost 4 bases and 5 bases respectively, with 17 bases between them. This CDR3 spans 15 amino acids. Germline values: CDR1 SGHDN, CDR2 FVKESK. The CDR3: CASSPPKGRGTEAFF. The CDR3 region has the DNA TGTGCCAGCAGCCCCCCAAAGGGTAGAGGGACTGAAGCTTTCTTT.